Listed below are T cell receptor beta chains from one sample, sequenced in a study of Ad26.COV2.S vaccination and SARS-CoV-2 variants. Using immunoSEQ multiplex PCR, the repertoire was profiled, and TCRdb retains in-frame clones only, with some absent. The sample carries hundreds of thousands of clones, 87% recorded once. The sequencing used peripheral blood, collected in a trial of Ad26.COV2.S vaccine versus placebo. All receptors come from a person between 18 and 59 years old who received the Ad26.COV2.S COVID-19 vaccine or a placebo. The CDR3 runs from the conserved cysteine through the conserved F or W. A D gene is named only where the DNA matches it firmly.

D gene	V gene	J gene	CDR3 DNA	CDR3 protein
NA	TRBV7-3	TRBJ2-2	TGTGCCAGCAGCTTAGGGGGGTCTCAAAACACCGGGGAGCTGTTTTTT	CASSLGGSQNTGELFF
NA	TRBV9	TRBJ2-7	TGTGCCAGCAGCGAGGGACACGCAAACTACGAGCAGTACTTC	CASSEGHANYEQYF
NA	TRBV14	TRBJ2-5	TGTGCCAGCAGCCGGACGGGACCCAGGGCGGAGACCCAGTACTTC	CASSRTGPRAETQYF
NA	TRBV12-3/TRBV12-4	TRBJ1-1	TGTGCCAGCAGTCGGATCATCACTGAAGCTTTCTTT	CASSRIITEAFF
NA	TRBV7-6	TRBJ1-5	TGTGCCAGCAGCTTGGGACAAGGGGTGAGAGGTCAGCCCCAGCATTTT	CASSLGQGVRGQPQHF
TRBD2	TRBV5-1	TRBJ2-3	TGCGCCAGCAGCAGGGGACTAGCGGGAGTGGCGCAGTATTTT	CASSRGLAGVAQYF
NA	TRBV5-1	TRBJ1-4	TGCGCCAGCAGGCAACAGGCCGCAACTAATGAAAAACTGTTTTTT	CASRQQAATNEKLFF
TRBD1	TRBV12-3/TRBV12-4	TRBJ1-2	TGTGCCAGCAGTCCACCACAGGGGGAGGGCTACACCTTC	CASSPPQGEGYTF
NA	TRBV5-4	TRBJ1-1	TGTGCCAGCAGCCCCGACAGCTCAAACACTGAAGCTTTCTTT	CASSPDSSNTEAFF
TRBD2	TRBV6-5	TRBJ2-3	TGTGCCAGCAGTTCGTGGACTAGCGGGAGATCAGATACGCAGTATTTT	CASSSWTSGRSDTQYF
NA	TRBV7-9	TRBJ1-1	TGTGCCAGCAGCTTAGAGATGAACACTGAAGCTTTCTTT	CASSLEMNTEAFF
NA	TRBV6-2/TRBV6-3	TRBJ2-7	TGTGCCAGCAGTCCCCCCTACGAGCAGTACTTC	CASSPPYEQYF
TRBD2	TRBV28	TRBJ2-7	TGTGCCAGCAGGGGGGAGACTAGCGGCTCCTACGAGCAGTACTTC	CASRGETSGSYEQYF
TRBD2	TRBV6-5	TRBJ2-7	TGTGCCAGCAGTTACCGGCGGGAGGAGCAGTACTTC	CASSYRREEQYF
NA	TRBV6-5	TRBJ2-3	TGTGCCAGCAGTCCTAGCATGGGCCCGCCGGGGACGCAGTATTTT	CASSPSMGPPGTQYF
TRBD1	TRBV12-5	TRBJ2-7	TGTGCTAGTGGTTTGGCGAGCTCGACAGGGGTCTACGAGCAGTACTTC	CASGLASSTGVYEQYF
NA	TRBV18	TRBJ1-4	TGTGCCAGCTCACCTGGGCGGGTTAATGAAAAACTGTTTTTT	CASSPGRVNEKLFF
NA	TRBV23-1	TRBJ2-2	TGCGCCAGCAGTCAATCTTTATCGTTAGGGGCAGGGTGGACCGGGGAGCTGTTTTTT	CASSQSLSLGAGWTGELFF
TRBD2	TRBV10-3	TRBJ2-1	TGTGCCACCAGAACGGGGGGGCCCCGGGATGAGCAGTTCTTC	CATRTGGPRDEQFF
NA	TRBV2	TRBJ2-5	TGTGCCAGCAGTGAAGGGAGGACCCAGTACTTC	CASSEGRTQYF
NA	TRBV27	TRBJ2-7	TGTGCCAGCACAAAAGCCGACAGGACGAACGAGCAGTACTTC	CASTKADRTNEQYF
NA	TRBV19	TRBJ2-3	TGTGCCAGTAGTTTTGCTAGTTCGGATACGCAGTATTTT	CASSFASSDTQYF
NA	TRBV3-1/TRBV3-2	TRBJ2-7	TGTGCCAGCAGCCAATGGGGTTCCTACGAGCAGTACTTC	CASSQWGSYEQYF
NA	TRBV25-1	TRBJ1-1	TGTGCCAGCAGTTTAAGGGGCACTGAAGCTTTCTTT	CASSLRGTEAFF
TRBD2	TRBV4-1	TRBJ2-7	TGCGCCAGCAGCCACCCAGCGGGAGACTACGAGCAGTACTTC	CASSHPAGDYEQYF
NA	TRBV27	TRBJ2-3	TGTGCCAGCAAAGCTCAGCCGGACCCTCTTCCTGATACGCAGTATTTT	CASKAQPDPLPDTQYF
NA	TRBV18	TRBJ1-4	TGTGCCAGCTCACCACCGGATGAAAAACTGTTTTTT	CASSPPDEKLFF
NA	TRBV9	TRBJ1-2	TGTGCCAGCAGCCAGCAACCCCTCTATGGCTACACCTTC	CASSQQPLYGYTF